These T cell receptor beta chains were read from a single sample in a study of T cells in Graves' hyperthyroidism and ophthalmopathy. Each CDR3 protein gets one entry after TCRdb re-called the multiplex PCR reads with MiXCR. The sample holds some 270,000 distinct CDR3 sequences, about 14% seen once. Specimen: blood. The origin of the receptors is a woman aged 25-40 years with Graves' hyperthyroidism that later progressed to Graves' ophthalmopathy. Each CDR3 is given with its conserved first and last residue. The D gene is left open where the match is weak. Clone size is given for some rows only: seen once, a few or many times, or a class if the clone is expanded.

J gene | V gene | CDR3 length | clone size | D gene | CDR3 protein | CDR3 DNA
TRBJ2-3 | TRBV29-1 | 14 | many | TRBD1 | CSVEDGTGTDTQYF | TGCAGCGTTGAGGACGGGACAGGAACAGATACGCAGTATTTT
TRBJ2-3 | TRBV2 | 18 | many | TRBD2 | CASSQRAGEKGSTDTQYF | TGTGCCAGCAGTCAAAGGGCGGGGGAAAAGGGAAGCACAGATACGCAGTATTTT
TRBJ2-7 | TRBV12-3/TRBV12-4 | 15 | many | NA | CASSFISGSSYEQYF | TGTGCCAGCAGTTTTATCTCGGGGTCCTCCTACGAGCAGTACTTC
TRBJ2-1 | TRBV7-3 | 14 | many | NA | CASSLTGGTNEQFF | TGTGCCAGCAGCTTAACGGGAGGGACAAATGAGCAGTTCTTC
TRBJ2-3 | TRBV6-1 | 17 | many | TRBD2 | CASSASWTSGRADTQYF | TGTGCCAGCAGCGCAAGCTGGACTAGCGGGAGAGCAGATACGCAGTATTTT
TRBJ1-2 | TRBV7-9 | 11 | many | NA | CASSLDRGYTF | TGTGCCAGCAGCTTAGATAGGGGCTACACCTTC
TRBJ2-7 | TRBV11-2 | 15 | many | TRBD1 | CASSYAGQGLYEQYF | TGTGCCAGCAGTTACGCGGGACAGGGCCTGTACGAGCAGTACTTC
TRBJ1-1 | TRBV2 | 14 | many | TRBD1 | CASNMDRLNTEAFF | TGTGCCAGCAATATGGACAGGTTAAACACTGAAGCTTTCTTT
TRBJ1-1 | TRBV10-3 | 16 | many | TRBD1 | CAISELWTGGDTEAFF | TGTGCCATCAGTGAGCTCTGGACAGGGGGGGACACTGAAGCTTTCTTT
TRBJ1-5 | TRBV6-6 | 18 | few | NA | CASSYSARVVVGDQPQHF | TGTGCCAGCAGTTACTCGGCACGGGTGGTCGTGGGGGATCAGCCCCAGCATTTT
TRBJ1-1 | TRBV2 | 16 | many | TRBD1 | CASSVGTEVMNTEAFF | TGTGCCAGCAGTGTAGGGACAGAAGTTATGAACACTGAAGCTTTCTTT
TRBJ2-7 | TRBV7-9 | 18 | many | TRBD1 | CASSHPDEDRVDSYEQYF | TGTGCCAGCAGCCACCCGGATGAAGACAGGGTCGACTCCTACGAGCAGTACTTC
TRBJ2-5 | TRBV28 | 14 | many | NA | CASSWGPLGETQYF | TGTGCCAGCAGTTGGGGCCCCCTTGGAGAGACCCAGTACTTC
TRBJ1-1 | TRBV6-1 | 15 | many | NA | CASSPQGRLNTEAFF | TGTGCCAGCAGTCCACAGGGACGGCTGAACACTGAAGCTTTCTTT
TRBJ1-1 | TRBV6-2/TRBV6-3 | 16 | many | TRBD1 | CASSRTGVNWWTEAFF | TGTGCCAGCAGTCGGACAGGGGTGAATTGGTGGACTGAAGCTTTCTTT
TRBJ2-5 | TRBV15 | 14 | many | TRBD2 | CATSRLAGGETQYF | TGTGCCACCAGCAGATTAGCGGGAGGGGAGACCCAGTACTTC
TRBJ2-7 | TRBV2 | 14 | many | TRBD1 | CASTTGTGAYEQYF | TGTGCCAGCACCACCGGGACAGGGGCCTACGAGCAGTACTTC
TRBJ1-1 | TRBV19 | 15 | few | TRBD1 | CASSIETGGFTEAFF | TGTGCCAGTAGTATAGAGACAGGGGGTTTCACTGAAGCTTTCTTT
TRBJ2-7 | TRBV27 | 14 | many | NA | CASSFSRQTYEQYF | TGTGCCAGCAGTTTCTCCAGACAGACCTACGAGCAGTACTTC
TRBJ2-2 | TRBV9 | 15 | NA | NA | CASSVAYSGTGELFF | TGTGCCAGCAGCGTAGCTTATTCCGGTACCGGGGAGCTGTTTTTT
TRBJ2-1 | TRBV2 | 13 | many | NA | CASSLTTYNEQFF | TGTGCCAGCAGCCTAACAACCTACAATGAGCAGTTCTTC
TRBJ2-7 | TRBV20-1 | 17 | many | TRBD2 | CSARGPPWEGLFYEQYF | TGCAGTGCTAGGGGCCCTCCTTGGGAGGGCCTCTTCTACGAGCAGTACTTC
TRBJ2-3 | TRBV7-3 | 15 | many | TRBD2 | CASSLMGLVSDTQYF | TGTGCCAGCAGCTTAATGGGACTAGTTTCCGATACGCAGTATTTT
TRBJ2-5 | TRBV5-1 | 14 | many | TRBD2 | CASSSRLAQETQYF | TGCGCCAGCAGCTCCCGACTAGCTCAAGAGACCCAGTACTTC